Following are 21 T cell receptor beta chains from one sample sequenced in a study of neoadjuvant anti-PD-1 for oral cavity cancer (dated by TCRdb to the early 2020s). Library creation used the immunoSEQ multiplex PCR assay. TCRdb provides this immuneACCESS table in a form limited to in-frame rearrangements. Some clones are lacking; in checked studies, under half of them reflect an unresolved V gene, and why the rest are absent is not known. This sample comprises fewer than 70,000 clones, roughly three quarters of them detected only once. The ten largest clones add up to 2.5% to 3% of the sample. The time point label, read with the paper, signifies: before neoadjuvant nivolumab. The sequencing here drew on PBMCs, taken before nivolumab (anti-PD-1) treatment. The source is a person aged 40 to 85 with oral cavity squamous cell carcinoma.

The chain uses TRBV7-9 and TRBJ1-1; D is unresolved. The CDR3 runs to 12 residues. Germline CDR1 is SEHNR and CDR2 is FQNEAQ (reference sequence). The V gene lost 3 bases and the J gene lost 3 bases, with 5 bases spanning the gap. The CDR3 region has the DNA TGTGCCAGCAGCTTTAAGGACACTGAAGCTTTCTTT. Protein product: CASSFKDTEAFF.

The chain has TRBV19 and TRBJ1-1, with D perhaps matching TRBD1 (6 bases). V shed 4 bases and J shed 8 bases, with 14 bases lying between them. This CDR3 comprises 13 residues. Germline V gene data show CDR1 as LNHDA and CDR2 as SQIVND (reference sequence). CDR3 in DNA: TGTGCCAGTAGTACCGTACCGGGACAAGAAGCTTTCTTT. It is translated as CASSTVPGQEAFF.

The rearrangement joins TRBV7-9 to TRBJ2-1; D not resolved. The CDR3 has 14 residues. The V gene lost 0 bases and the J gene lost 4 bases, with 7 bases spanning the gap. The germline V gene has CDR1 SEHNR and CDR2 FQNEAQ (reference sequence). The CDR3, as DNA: TGTGCCAGCAGCTTAGCGGGCAGTTACAATGAGCAGTTCTTC. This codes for CASSLAGSYNEQFF.

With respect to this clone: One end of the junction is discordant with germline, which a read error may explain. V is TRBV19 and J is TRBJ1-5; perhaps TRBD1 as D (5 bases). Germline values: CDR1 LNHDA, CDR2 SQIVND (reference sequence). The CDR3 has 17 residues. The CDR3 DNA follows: TGTGCCAGTAGTCTAGACCAGAGGACAAATCGCAATCAGCCCCAGCATTTT. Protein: CASSLDQRTNRNQPQHF.

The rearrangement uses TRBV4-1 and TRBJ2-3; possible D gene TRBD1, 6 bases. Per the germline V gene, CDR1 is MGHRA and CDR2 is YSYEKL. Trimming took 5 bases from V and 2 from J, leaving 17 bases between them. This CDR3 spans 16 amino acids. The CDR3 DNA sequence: TGCGCCAGCAGCTCACCCAGGACAGCCGCCACAGATACGCAGTATTTT. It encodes CASSSPRTAATDTQYF.

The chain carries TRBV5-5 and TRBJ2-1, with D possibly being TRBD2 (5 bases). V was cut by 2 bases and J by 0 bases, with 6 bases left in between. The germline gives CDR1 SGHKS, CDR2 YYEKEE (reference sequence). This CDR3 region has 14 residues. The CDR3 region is CASSLGSSYNEQFF. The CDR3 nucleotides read TGTGCCAGCAGCTTAGGGAGCTCCTACAATGAGCAGTTCTTC.

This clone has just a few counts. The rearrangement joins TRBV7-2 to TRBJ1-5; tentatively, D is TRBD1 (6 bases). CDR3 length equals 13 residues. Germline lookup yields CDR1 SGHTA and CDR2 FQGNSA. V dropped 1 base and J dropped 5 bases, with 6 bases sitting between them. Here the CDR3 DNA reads TGTGCCAGCAGCTTAGAGGGGGATCAGCCCCAGCATTTT. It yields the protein CASSLEGDQPQHF. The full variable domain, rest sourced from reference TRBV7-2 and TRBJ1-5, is GAGVSQSPSNKVTEKGKDVELRCDPISGHTALYWYRQSLGQGLEFLIYFQGNSAPDKSGLPSDRFSAERTGGSVSTLTIQRTQQEDSAVYLCASSLEGDQPQHFGDGTRLSIL.

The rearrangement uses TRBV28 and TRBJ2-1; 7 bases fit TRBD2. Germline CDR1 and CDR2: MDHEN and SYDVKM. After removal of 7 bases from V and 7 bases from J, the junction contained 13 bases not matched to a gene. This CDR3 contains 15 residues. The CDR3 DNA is TGTGCCAGCACCCTTGGAGGGGCGGGGGAGAATGAGCAGTTCTTC. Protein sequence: CASTLGGAGENEQFF.

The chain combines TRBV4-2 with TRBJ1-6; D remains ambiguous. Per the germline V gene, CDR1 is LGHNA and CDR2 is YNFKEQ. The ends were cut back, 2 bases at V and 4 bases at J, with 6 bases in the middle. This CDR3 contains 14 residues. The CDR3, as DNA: TGTGCCAGCAGCCAAAAACAGTATAATTCACCCCTCCACTTT. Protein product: CASSQKQYNSPLHF.

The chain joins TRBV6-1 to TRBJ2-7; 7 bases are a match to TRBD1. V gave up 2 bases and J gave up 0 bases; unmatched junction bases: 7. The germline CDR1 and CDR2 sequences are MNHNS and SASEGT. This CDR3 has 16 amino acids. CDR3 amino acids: CASSEPFGTASYEQYF. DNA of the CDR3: TGTGCCAGCAGTGAACCTTTCGGGACAGCCTCCTACGAGCAGTACTTC.

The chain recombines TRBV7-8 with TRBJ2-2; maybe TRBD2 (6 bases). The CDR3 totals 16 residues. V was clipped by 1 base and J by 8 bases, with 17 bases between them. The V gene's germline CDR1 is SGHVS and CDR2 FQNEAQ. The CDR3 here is CASSLVGGEGSGELFF. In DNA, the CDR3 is TGTGCCAGCAGCTTAGTAGGCGGGGAAGGGTCGGGGGAGCTGTTTTTT.

The CDR3 reads CASSDRHLNQPQHF. The CDR3 bases are TGTGCCAGCAGCGACCGACACCTCAATCAGCCCCAGCATTTT. The chain links TRBV27 to TRBJ1-5; D gene uncertain. Per the germline V gene, CDR1 is MNHEY and CDR2 is SMNVEV (reference sequence). Trimming took off 6 bases at V and 3 bases at J, with 12 bases between the two ends. The CDR3 totals 14 residues.

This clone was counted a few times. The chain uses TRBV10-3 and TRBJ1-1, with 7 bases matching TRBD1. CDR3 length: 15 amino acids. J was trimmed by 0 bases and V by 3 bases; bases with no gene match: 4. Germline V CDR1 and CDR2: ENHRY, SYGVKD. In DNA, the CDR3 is TGTGCCATCAGTGACCGGGGACAGCTGAACACTGAAGCTTTCTTT. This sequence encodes CAISDRGQLNTEAFF.

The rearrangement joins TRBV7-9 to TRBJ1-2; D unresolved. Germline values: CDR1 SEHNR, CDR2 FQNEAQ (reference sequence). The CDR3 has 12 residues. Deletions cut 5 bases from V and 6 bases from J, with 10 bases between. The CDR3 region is CASSNRGDGYTF. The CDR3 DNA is TGTGCCAGCAGCAATCGAGGAGATGGCTACACCTTC.

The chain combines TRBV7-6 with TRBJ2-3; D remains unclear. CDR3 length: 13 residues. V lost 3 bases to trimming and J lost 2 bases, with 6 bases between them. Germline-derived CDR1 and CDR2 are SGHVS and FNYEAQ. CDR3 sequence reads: CASSFSITDTQYF. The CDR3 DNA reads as TGTGCCAGCAGCTTTTCGATCACAGATACGCAGTATTTT.

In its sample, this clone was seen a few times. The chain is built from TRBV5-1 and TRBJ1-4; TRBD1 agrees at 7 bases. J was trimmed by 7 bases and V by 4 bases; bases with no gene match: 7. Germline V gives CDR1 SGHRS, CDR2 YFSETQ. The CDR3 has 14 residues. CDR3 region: CASSHRQGAEKLFF. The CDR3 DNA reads TGCGCCAGCAGCCATAGACAGGGCGCTGAAAAACTGTTTTTT.

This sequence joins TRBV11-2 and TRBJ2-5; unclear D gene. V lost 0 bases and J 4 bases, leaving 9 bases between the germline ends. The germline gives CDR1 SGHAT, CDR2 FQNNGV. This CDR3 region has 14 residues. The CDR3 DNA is TGTGCCAGCAGCTTAGAGACGAATGGAGAGACCCAGTACTTC. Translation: CASSLETNGETQYF.

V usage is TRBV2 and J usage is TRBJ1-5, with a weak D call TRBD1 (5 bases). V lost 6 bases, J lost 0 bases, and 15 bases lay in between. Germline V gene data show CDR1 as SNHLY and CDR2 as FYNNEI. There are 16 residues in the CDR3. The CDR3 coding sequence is TGTGCCAGCAGGGTCGGCGGGGCCGTTAGCAATCAGCCCCAGCATTTT. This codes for CASRVGGAVSNQPQHF.

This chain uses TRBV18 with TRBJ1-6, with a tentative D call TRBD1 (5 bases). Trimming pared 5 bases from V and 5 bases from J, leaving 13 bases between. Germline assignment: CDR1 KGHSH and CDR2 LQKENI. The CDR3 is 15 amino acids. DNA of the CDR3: TGTGCCAGCTCAGGGGGGGTGGTGGATAATTCACCCCTCCACTTT. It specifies CASSGGVVDNSPLHF.

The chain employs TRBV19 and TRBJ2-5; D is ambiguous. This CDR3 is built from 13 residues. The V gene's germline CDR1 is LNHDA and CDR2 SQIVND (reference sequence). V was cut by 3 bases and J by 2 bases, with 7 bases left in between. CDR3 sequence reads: CASSISVQETQYF. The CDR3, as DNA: TGTGCCAGTAGTATCAGCGTTCAAGAGACCCAGTACTTC.

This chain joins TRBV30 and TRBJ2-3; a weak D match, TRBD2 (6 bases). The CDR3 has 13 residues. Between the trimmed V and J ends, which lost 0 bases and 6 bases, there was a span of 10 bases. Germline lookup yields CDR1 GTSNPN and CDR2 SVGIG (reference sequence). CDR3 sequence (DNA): TGTGCCTGGAGTGTACGAGGGAGGGATACGCAGTATTTT. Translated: CAWSVRGRDTQYF. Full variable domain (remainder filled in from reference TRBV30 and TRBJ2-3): SQTIHQWPATLVQPVGSPLSLECTVEGTSNPNLYWYRQAAGRGLQLLFYSVGIGQISSEVPQNLSASRPQDRQFILSSKKLLLSDSGFYLCAWSVRGRDTQYFGPGTRLTVL.